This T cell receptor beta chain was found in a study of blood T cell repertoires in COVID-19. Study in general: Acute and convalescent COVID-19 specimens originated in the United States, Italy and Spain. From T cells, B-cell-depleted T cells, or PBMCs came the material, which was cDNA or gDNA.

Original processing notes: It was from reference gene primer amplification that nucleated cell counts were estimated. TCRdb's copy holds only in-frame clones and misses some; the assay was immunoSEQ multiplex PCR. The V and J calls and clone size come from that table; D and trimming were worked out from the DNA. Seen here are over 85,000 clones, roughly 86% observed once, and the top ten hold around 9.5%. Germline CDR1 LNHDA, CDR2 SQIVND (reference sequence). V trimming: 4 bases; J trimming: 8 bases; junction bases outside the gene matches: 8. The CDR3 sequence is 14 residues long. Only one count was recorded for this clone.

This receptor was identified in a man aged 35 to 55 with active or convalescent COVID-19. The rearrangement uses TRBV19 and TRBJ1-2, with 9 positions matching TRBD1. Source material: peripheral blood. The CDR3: CASSTGQGIYGYTF. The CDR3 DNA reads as TGTGCCAGTAGTACCGGACAGGGGATCTACGGCTACACCTTC.